The clone carrying this T cell receptor (beta chain) was observed at least ten times. The antigen is not known. These data belong to a study of T cells in Graves' hyperthyroidism and ophthalmopathy. This CDR3 contains 17 residues. With V trimmed by 2 bases and J by 0 bases, 10 bases remained unmatched. Germline loops: CDR1 GTSNPN, CDR2 SVGIG (reference sequence). Findings of the study overall: Expanded thyroid clonotypes (above 0.001) were mostly also found in blood.

Graves' hyperthyroidism is called stable when ophthalmopathy does not progress within 18 months. With a duration under 2 months, the hyperthyroidism was newly diagnosed in patients aged 18 to 65. The TCR beta CDR3 regions underwent amplification using RNA transcripts as the source. The HTBI primer set was used in a first-round RT-PCR of the TCR CDR3. MiXCR was run by TCRdb on the multiplex PCR reads, yielding one entry per CDR3 protein. Of fewer than 350,000 distinct CDR3 sequences listed, roughly a fifth are singletons. This receptor was obtained from a woman aged 45-65 years with Graves' hyperthyroidism. The sequencing sample was made of blood. The chain couples TRBV30 to TRBJ1-3, with 7 bases matching TRBD1. This CDR3 reads CAWSRRTGHFSGNTIYF. The CDR3 DNA sequence: TGTGCCTGGAGTCGACGGACAGGACATTTCTCTGGAAACACCATATATTTT.